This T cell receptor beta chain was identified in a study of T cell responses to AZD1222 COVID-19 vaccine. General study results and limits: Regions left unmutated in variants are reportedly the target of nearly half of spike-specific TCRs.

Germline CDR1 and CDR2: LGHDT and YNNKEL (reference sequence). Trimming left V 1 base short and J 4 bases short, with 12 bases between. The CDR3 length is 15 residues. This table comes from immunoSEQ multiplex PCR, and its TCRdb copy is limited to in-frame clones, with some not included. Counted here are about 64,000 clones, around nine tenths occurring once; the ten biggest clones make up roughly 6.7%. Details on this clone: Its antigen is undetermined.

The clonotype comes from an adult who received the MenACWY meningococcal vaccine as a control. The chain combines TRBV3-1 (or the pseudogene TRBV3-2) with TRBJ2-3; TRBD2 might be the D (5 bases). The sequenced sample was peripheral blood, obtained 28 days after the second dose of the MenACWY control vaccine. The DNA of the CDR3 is TGTGCCAGCAGCCAAGTTGTTACGGGATCAGATACGCAGTATTTT. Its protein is CASSQVVTGSDTQYF.